The present T cell receptor beta chain was sequenced within a study of blood T cell repertoires in COVID-19. Germline loops: CDR1 SGHTA, CDR2 FQGNSA. CDR3 length: 13 residues. Trimming removed 4 bases at V and 1 base at J, with 7 bases between. This clone was seen only once. In the study's own analysis: Reference gene primers were amplified, and this amplification served to estimate nucleated cell counts. TCRdb keeps only in-frame clones here, not all; method: immunoSEQ multiplex PCR. Clone size and V and J calls were adopted from that table, with D and trimming inferred from the DNA. The repertoire consists of about 16,000 clones, with almost 85% occurring once and the leading ten covering roughly 26%.

The sequence derives from a woman aged 70-85 years with active COVID-19. The chain has TRBV7-2 and TRBJ1-1; maybe TRBD1 (6 bases). Sequences were obtained from peripheral blood. The CDR3 DNA reads as TGTGCCAGCAGCTCACAGGGGAACACTGAAGCTTTCTTT. Its translation: CASSSQGNTEAFF.